The clone carrying this T cell receptor beta chain was seen a few times. This sample is drawn from a study of quantifying T cell responses using KT2 cells. Across the whole study: RNA was reverse transcribed with TCR alpha and beta constant-region primers. A predetermined fluorescence threshold ended the second PCR, run as a qPCR.

V dropped 0 bases and J dropped 4 bases, with 9 bases sitting between them. CDR3 size: 14 residues. Germline CDR1 and CDR2: SGDLS and YYNGEE. Unfractionated PBMC were spiked with known numbers of KT2 clone cells. An oligo carrying a UMI was ligated to the cDNA 3' end. The first PCR ran around 4 cycles with an equimolar RC1.1 and RC1.2 beta primer mix. Using its own MiXCR run on the UMI-ligation and nested PCR reads, TCRdb lists one record per CDR3 protein. The sample lists 45,000 to 65,000 distinct CDR3 sequences, over 9% occurring once. The sequenced material came from PBMCs spiked with cells of the T cell clone KT2. The clonotype comes from a human donor. This chain uses TRBV9 with TRBJ2-3, with D possibly TRBD2 on 6 matching bases. CDR3 bases: TGTGCCAGCAGCGTAGTGGGGGGATCAGATACGCAGTATTTT. Amino acid sequence: CASSVVGGSDTQYF.